This T cell receptor beta chain was obtained from a study of blood T cell repertoires in COVID-19. Study context: COVID-19 samples, acute and convalescent, were from the United States, Italy and Spain.

The CDR3 extends over 15 amino acids. Germline CDR1 is SGHTA and CDR2 is FQGTGA. Trimming left V 5 bases short and J 0 bases short, with 13 bases between. The protocol was immunoSEQ multiplex PCR, while the TCRdb copy is restricted to in-frame clones and leaves out a portion. The sample shows roughly 220,000 clones, more than 80% of them seen only once. Cohort assignment relied on participant-reported clinical history. The chain carries TRBV7-3 and TRBJ1-2; D not certain. The receptor's source is a woman younger than 35 in a cohort exposed to, infected with or recovered from COVID-19 (not recorded which). Sequencing was performed on PBMCs or T cells enriched from blood (not recorded which). CDR3 sequence reads: CASSAADYPNYGYTF. The CDR3 DNA reads as TGTGCCAGCAGCGCGGCAGATTATCCTAACTATGGCTACACCTTC.